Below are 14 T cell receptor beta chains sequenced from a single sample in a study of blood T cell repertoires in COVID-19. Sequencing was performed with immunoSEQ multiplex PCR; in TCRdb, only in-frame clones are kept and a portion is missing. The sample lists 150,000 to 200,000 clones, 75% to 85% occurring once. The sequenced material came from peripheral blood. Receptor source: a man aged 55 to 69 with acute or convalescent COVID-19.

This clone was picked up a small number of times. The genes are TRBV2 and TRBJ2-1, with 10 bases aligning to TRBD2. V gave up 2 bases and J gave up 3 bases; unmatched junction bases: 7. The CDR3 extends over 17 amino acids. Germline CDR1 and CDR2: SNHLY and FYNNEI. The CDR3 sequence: CASSEIRSGGNYNEQFF. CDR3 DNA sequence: TGTGCCAGCAGTGAAATCCGTAGCGGGGGGAACTACAATGAGCAGTTCTTC.

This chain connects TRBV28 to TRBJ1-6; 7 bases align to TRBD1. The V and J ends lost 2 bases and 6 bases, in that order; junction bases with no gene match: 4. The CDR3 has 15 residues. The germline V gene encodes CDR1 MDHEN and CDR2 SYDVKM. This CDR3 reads CASSLGGQTNSPLHF. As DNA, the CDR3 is TGTGCCAGCAGTTTAGGGGGACAGACTAATTCACCCCTCCACTTT.

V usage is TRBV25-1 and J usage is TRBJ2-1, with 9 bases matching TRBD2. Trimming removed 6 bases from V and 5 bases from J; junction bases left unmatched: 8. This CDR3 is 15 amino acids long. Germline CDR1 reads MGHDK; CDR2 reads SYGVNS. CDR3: CASRHSGSAHNEQFF. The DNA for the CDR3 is TGTGCCAGCAGACATAGCGGGAGTGCCCACAATGAGCAGTTCTTC.

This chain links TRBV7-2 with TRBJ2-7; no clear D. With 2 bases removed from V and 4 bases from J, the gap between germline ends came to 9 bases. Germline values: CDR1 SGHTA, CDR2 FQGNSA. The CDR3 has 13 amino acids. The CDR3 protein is CASSLQLRYEQYF. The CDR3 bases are TGTGCCAGCAGCTTACAACTTCGGTACGAGCAGTACTTC.

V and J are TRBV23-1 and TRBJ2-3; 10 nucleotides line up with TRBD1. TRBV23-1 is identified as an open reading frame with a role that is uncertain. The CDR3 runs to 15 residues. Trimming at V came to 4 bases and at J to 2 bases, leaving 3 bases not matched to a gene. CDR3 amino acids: CASSRTGGLTDTQYF. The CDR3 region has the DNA TGCGCCAGCAGTCGGACAGGGGGGCTCACAGATACGCAGTATTTT.

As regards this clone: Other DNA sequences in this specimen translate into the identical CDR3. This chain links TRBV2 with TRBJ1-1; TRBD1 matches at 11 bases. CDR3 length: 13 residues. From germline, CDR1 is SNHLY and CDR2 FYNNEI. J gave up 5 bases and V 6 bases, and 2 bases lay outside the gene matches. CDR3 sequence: CASSRDRGTEAFF. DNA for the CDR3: TGTGCCAGCAGCCGGGACAGGGGGACTGAAGCTTTCTTT.

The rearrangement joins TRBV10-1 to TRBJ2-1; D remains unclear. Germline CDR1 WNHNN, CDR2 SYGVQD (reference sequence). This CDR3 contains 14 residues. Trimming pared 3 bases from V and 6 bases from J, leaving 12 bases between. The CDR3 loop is CASSDSFHLNEQFF. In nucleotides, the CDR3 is TGCGCCAGCAGTGACAGTTTCCACCTCAATGAGCAGTTCTTC.

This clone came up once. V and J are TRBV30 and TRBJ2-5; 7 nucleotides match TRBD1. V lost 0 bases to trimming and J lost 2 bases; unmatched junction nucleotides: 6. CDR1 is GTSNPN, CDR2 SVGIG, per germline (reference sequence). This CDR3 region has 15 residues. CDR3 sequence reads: CAWSVRGGGQETQYF. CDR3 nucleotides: TGTGCCTGGAGTGTCCGAGGGGGCGGGCAAGAGACCCAGTACTTC.

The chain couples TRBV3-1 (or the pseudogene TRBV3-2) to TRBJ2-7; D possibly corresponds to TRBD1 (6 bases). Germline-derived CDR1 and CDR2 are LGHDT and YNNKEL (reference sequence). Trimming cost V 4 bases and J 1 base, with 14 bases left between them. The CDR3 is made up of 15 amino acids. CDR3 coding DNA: TGTGCCAGCAGCCGAACCCCGGGACAATCCTACGAGCAGTACTTC. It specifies CASSRTPGQSYEQYF.

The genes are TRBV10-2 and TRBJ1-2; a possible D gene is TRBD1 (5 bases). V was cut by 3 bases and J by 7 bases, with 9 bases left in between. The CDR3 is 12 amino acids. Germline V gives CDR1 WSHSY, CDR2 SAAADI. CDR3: CASSDPDTGYTF. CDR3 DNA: TGCGCCAGCAGTGACCCGGACACTGGCTACACCTTC.

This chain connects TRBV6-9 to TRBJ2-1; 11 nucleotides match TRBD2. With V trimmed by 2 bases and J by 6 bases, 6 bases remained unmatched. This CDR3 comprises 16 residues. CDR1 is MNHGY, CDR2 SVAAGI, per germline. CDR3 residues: CASSYPPGLAVNEQFF. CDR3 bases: TGTGCCAGCAGTTATCCCCCGGGACTAGCGGTCAATGAGCAGTTCTTC.

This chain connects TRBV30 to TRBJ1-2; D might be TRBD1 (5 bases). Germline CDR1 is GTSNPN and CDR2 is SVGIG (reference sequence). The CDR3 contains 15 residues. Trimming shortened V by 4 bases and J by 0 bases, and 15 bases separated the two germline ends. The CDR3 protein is CAWTSPGKANYGYTF. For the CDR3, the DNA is TGTGCCTGGACCTCCCCAGGGAAAGCTAACTATGGCTACACCTTC. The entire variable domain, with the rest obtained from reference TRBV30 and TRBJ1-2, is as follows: SQTIHQWPATLVQPVGSPLSLECTVEGTSNPNLYWYRQAAGRGLQLLFYSVGIGQISSEVPQNLSASRPQDRQFILSSKKLLLSDSGFYLCAWTSPGKANYGYTFGSGTRLTVV.

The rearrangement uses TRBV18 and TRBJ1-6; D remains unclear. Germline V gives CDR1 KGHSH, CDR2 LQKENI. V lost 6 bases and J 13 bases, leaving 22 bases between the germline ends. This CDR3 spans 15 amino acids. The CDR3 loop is CASSLQERGHLPLHF. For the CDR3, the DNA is TGTGCCAGCTCCCTTCAGGAACGTGGCCACCTCCCCCTCCACTTT. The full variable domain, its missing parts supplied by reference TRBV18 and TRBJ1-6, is NAGVMQNPRHLVRRRGQEARLRCSPMKGHSHVYWYRQLPEEGLKFMVYLQKENIIDESGMPKERFSAEFPKEGPSILRIQQVVRGDSAAYFCASSLQERGHLPLHFGNGTRLTVT.

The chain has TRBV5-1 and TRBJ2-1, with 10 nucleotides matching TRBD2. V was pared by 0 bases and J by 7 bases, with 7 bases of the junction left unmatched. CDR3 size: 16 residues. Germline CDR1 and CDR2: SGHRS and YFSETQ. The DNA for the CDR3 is TGCGCCAGCAGCTTGGTAGGTCTAGCGGGAGTGAATGAGCAGTTCTTC. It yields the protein CASSLVGLAGVNEQFF.